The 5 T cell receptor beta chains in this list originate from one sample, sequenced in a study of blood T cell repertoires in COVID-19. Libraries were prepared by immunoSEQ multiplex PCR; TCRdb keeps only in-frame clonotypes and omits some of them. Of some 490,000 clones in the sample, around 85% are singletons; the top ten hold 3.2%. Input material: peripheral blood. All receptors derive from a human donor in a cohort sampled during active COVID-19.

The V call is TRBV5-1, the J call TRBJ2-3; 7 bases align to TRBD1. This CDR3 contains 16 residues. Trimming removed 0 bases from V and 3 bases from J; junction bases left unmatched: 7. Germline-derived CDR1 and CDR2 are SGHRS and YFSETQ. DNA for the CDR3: TGCGCCAGCAGCTTGGCACAGGGCAGGGGGACAGATACGCAGTATTTT. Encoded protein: CASSLAQGRGTDTQYF.

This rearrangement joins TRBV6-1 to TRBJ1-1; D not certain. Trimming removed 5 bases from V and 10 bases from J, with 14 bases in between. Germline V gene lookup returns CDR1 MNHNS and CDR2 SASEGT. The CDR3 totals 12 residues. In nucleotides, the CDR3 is TGTGCCAGCAGTTCCACGGAAGGCGGAGCTTTCTTT. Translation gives CASSSTEGGAFF.

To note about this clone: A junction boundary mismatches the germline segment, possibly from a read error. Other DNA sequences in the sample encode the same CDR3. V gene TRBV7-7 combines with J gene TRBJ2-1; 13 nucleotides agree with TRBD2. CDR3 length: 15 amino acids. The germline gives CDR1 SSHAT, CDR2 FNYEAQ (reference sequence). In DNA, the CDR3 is TGTGCTAGCAGCTTAGGACTAGCGGGAGTTAATGAGCAGTTCTTC. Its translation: CASSLGLAGVNEQFF.

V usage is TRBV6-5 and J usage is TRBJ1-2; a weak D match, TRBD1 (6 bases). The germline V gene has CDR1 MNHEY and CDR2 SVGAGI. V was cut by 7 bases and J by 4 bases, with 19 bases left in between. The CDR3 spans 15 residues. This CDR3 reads CASTPREGGTYGYTF. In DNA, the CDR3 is TGTGCCAGCACCCCCAGGGAGGGGGGAACCTATGGCTACACCTTC.

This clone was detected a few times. CDR3 coding DNA: TGTGCCAGCTCACCGAGCAACAGGGTGGTGCACACCGGGGAGCTGTTTTTT. Translated, it gives CASSPSNRVVHTGELFF. The rearrangement joins TRBV18 to TRBJ2-2; a weak D match, TRBD1 (6 bases). The CDR3 is 17 amino acids. Looked up from germline, CDR1 is KGHSH and CDR2 is LQKENI. Trimming cost V 3 bases and J 3 bases, with 17 bases left between them. The full variable domain, in which reference TRBV18 and TRBJ2-2 provide the parts outside the CDR3, is NAGVMQNPRHLVRRRGQEARLRCSPMKGHSHVYWYRQLPEEGLKFMVYLQKENIIDESGMPKERFSAEFPKEGPSILRIQQVVRGDSAAYFCASSPSNRVVHTGELFFGEGSRLTVL.